This is a list of T cell receptor beta chains from one sample in a study of T-cell reconstitution after alpha-beta-depleted transplantation in children. TCRdb re-called the PCR reads through MiXCR, storing one row per CDR3 protein. The sample comprises 440,000 or so distinct CDR3 sequences, about a tenth of which are singletons, and about 5% rests with the top ten. The specimen comprised PBMCs from the stem cell graft donor, sampled from the stem cell graft. These receptors came from a human donor who donated a stem cell graft to a child with acute myeloid leukemia. CDR3s include the opening cysteine and the closing phenylalanine or tryptophan. Fields, in order: V gene, J gene, D gene, clone size, CDR3 DNA, CDR3 protein. A D gene is named only where the DNA matches it firmly. Where a row states a size, it is once, few, many or the class of an expanded clone; other rows omit it.

TRBV20-1	TRBJ1-6	.	few	TGCAGTGCCCCCTCGAGGGGGTTGGTTTCACCCCTCCACTTT	CSAPSRGLVSPLHF
TRBV6-5	TRBJ1-2	.	few	TGTGCCAGCAGCTCCGGCATATCTGGCTACACCTTC	CASSSGISGYTF
TRBV4-2	TRBJ1-3	.	once	TGTGCCAGCAGCCACCGCAGGGGAGGAAACACCATATATTTT	CASSHRRGGNTIYF
TRBV2	TRBJ2-3	TRBD2	few	TGTGCCAGCAGCGCCCCCCCGGGACTAGCGGGGGGTAGCACAGATACGCAGTATTTT	CASSAPPGLAGGSTDTQYF
TRBV6-4	TRBJ1-1	.	once	TGTGCCAGCAGTGACTCCGACAGACCTCACGAAGCTTTCTTT	CASSDSDRPHEAFF
TRBV20-1	TRBJ2-2	TRBD2	few	TGCAGTGCTAGAGTTCCACTAGCGGGAGGAAGCACCGGGGAGCTGTTTTTT	CSARVPLAGGSTGELFF
TRBV29-1	TRBJ2-2	TRBD2	.	TGCAGCGTTGAAGTTGGGCGGGGGGGACCCGGGGAGCTGTTTTTT	CSVEVGRGGPGELFF
TRBV4-2	TRBJ2-2	TRBD2	.	TGTGCCAGCAGCCAAGAATCCGGGGGGGCCGGGGAGCTGTTTTTT	CASSQESGGAGELFF
TRBV7-2	TRBJ2-1	.	few	TGTGCCAGCAGCGCTCGGGCGGGGCTGAATGAGCAGTTCTTC	CASSARAGLNEQFF
TRBV7-3	TRBJ2-1	.	many	TGTGCCAGCAGCTTAGGTGAAATCTACAATGAGCAGTTCTTC	CASSLGEIYNEQFF
TRBV5-6	TRBJ2-1	TRBD2	many	TGTGCCAGCAGCCGAAGAATCCCTAGCGGTTTTTACAATGAGCAGTTCTTC	CASSRRIPSGFYNEQFF
TRBV12-3/TRBV12-4	TRBJ1-1	.	.	TGTGCCAGCAGCAGGGGAGCGGGAGCTTTCTTT	CASSRGAGAFF
TRBV7-2	TRBJ2-5	TRBD2	.	TGTGCCAGCAGCTTAGCAGTAGCGGGGGGGCAAGAGACCCAGTACTTC	CASSLAVAGGQETQYF
TRBV5-1	TRBJ2-3	TRBD2	few	TGCGCCAGCAGCCCCGGGACTAGCGGGGGAGATACGCAGTATTTT	CASSPGTSGGDTQYF
TRBV7-8	TRBJ1-1	.	.	TGTGCCAGCAGCTGGGGTTTCTTT	CASSWGFF
TRBV12-3/TRBV12-4	TRBJ2-2	TRBD1	.	TGTGCCAGCAGTCGACAGGGTTGGGTAGGGGAGCTGTTTTTT	CASSRQGWVGELFF
TRBV27	TRBJ2-7	.	few	TGTGCCAGCAGTTTATTGTCAGCTATCTCCTACGAGCAGTACTTC	CASSLLSAISYEQYF
TRBV20-1	TRBJ2-1	TRBD2	.	TGCAGTGCTGGGGGTGAACTAGCGGGATCCTACAATGAGCAGTTCTTC	CSAGGELAGSYNEQFF
TRBV7-9	TRBJ1-1	.	few	TGTGCCAGCAGCTTGCAGGGGACGGCGAACACTGAAGCTTTCTTT	CASSLQGTANTEAFF
TRBV19	TRBJ2-1	TRBD2	.	TGTGCCAGTAGTATGGGACTAGCGCCCTACAATGAGCAGTTCTTC	CASSMGLAPYNEQFF
TRBV20-1	TRBJ2-5	TRBD2	many	TGCAGTGCTAGAAGCCTAGCGGGAGCGTCTATCCAAGAGACCCAGTACTTC	CSARSLAGASIQETQYF
TRBV6-5	TRBJ2-3	.	many	TGTGCCAGCAGTTACTCTCCATACATGACAGATACGCAGTATTTT	CASSYSPYMTDTQYF
TRBV2	TRBJ1-2	TRBD1	many	TGTGCCATGGGGACAGCTAACTATGGCTACACCTTC	CAMGTANYGYTF
TRBV20-1	TRBJ2-1	.	few	TGCAGTGCTAGAGATCGGCTATACAATGAGCAGTTCTTC	CSARDRLYNEQFF
TRBV5-1	TRBJ2-3	.	.	TGCGCCAGCAGCCCAGCCCTATCAACGGGAGCAGATACGCAGTATTTT	CASSPALSTGADTQYF
TRBV20-1	TRBJ2-1	TRBD1	.	TGCAGTGCTAGGGAGACAGGGCCCTACAATGAGCAGTTCTTC	CSARETGPYNEQFF
TRBV6-5	TRBJ2-5	.	few	TGTGCCAGCAGTTATTCCTCAGGGTTACAAGAGACCCAGTACTTC	CASSYSSGLQETQYF
TRBV5-4	TRBJ2-1	TRBD2	.	TGTGCCAGCAGATTGATGGCTAGCGGGAATTACAATGAGCAGTTCTTC	CASRLMASGNYNEQFF
TRBV20-1	TRBJ2-5	TRBD2	.	TGCAGTGCTAGCTTGACTAGCGGGGGGGCAAGAGAGACCCAGTACTTC	CSASLTSGGARETQYF
TRBV12-3/TRBV12-4	TRBJ1-1	.	few	TGTGCCAGCAGTTTGACCTTGACCCCACAAGCTTTCTTT	CASSLTLTPQAFF
TRBV29-1	TRBJ2-1	TRBD2	many	TGCAGCGTCACGCCTAGCGGGAGTTTATATGAGCAGTTCTTC	CSVTPSGSLYEQFF